Sequencing of this T cell receptor (beta chain) was carried out in a study of blood T cell repertoires in COVID-19. As for the study in general: T cells, B-cell-depleted T cells, or PBMCs provided the cDNA or gDNA that served as material.

Shortly before study entry, within 2 weeks, exposed participants had met a COVID-19 case. Sequenced by immunoSEQ multiplex PCR; TCRdb stores in-frame clones only, minus some. Among fewer than 350,000 clones listed, more than 70% were seen once. This receptor was taken from a woman in her 30s who had been exposed to COVID-19. Sequencing was carried out using PBMCs or T cells enriched from blood (not recorded which).

The CDR3 DNA sequence: TGTGCCAGCAGTTTTATGGCCCAACCCCGTGGAAACACCATATATTTT. Residues: CASSFMAQPRGNTIYF. The rearrangement links TRBV28 to TRBJ1-3; no definite D call. CDR1 is MDHEN and CDR2 is SYDVKM in the germline V gene. The CDR3 is 16 amino acids. V shed 3 bases and J shed 3 bases, with 15 bases lying between them.